The 19 T cell receptor beta chains reported below all come from one sample, sequenced in a study of PD-1 blockade in mismatch repair-deficient tumors. Libraries were prepared by immunoSEQ multiplex PCR; TCRdb keeps only in-frame clonotypes and omits some of them. Among 56,000 or so clones, around 85% were seen once, and the ten largest hold roughly 8%. The source material was peripheral blood, sampled 20 weeks after starting pembrolizumab. These receptors were taken from an adult with mismatch repair-deficient cancer.

The rearrangement uses TRBV19 and TRBJ2-3; TRBD2 is a possible D gene (6 bases). The CDR3 extends over 14 amino acids. V lost 6 bases, J lost 2 bases, and 12 bases lay in between. The germline V gene has CDR1 LNHDA and CDR2 SQIVND (reference sequence). CDR3 protein: CASSAGTSTDTQYF. CDR3 DNA: TGTGCCAGTAGCGCGGGGACCTCCACAGATACGCAGTATTTT.

This sequence joins TRBV10-3 and TRBJ1-1; 10 bases are a match to TRBD1. The ends lost 3 bases at V and 0 bases at J; junction bases unmatched: 7. The CDR3 has 17 residues. CDR1 and CDR2 (germline): ENHRY, SYGVKD. DNA of the CDR3: TGTGCCATCAGTGATGGGACAGGGGTTGCAATGAACACTGAAGCTTTCTTT. Translated: CAISDGTGVAMNTEAFF.

V usage is TRBV6-5 and J usage is TRBJ1-2; no definite D call. The CDR3 has 14 residues. Germline assignment: CDR1 MNHEY and CDR2 SVGAGI. V shed 0 bases and J shed 2 bases, with 7 bases lying between them. CDR3 sequence (DNA): TGTGCCAGCAGTTACTCGCATGAAAACTATGGCTACACCTTC. Translation: CASSYSHENYGYTF.

The rearrangement uses TRBV10-3 and TRBJ1-5, with D possibly TRBD1 on 5 matching bases. CDR1 is ENHRY and CDR2 is SYGVKD in the germline V gene. V shed 0 bases and J shed 5 bases, with 11 bases lying between them. There are 15 residues in the CDR3. CDR3 bases: TGTGCCATCAGTGAGTCGACTCAAGGGGATCAGCCCCAGCATTTT. Translated, it gives CAISESTQGDQPQHF.

The chain joins TRBV7-9 to TRBJ1-4; perhaps TRBD1 as D (5 bases). The CDR3 runs 14 residues. V dropped 2 bases and J dropped 8 bases, with 12 bases sitting between them. Germline V gives CDR1 SEHNR, CDR2 FQNEAQ (reference sequence). The CDR3 here is CASSLSRGGEKLFF. The CDR3 region has the DNA TGTGCCAGCAGCTTATCACGTGGGGGGGAAAAACTGTTTTTT. The variable domain in full, with the rest retrieved from reference TRBV7-9 and TRBJ1-4, is DTGVSQNPRHKITKRGQNVTFRCDPISEHNRLYWYRQTLGQGPEFLTYFQNEAQLEKSRLLSDRFSAERPKGSFSTLEIQRTEQGDSAMYLCASSLSRGGEKLFFGSGTQLSVL.

CDR3 loop: CASSPRRELSDTQYF. CDR3 bases: TGTGCCAGCAGCCCCAGGCGGGAGTTGTCGGATACGCAGTATTTT. This chain joins TRBV11-3 and TRBJ2-3; TRBD2 agrees at 7 bases. The ends lost 5 bases at V and 6 bases at J; junction bases unmatched: 11. The CDR3 loop spans 15 amino acids. CDR1 is SGHNT, CDR2 YENEEA, per germline.

The rearrangement links TRBV25-1 to TRBJ2-7, with D possibly TRBD1 on 5 matching bases. Trimming took off 1 base at V and 0 bases at J, with 16 bases between the two ends. This CDR3 region has 17 residues. Germline-derived CDR1 and CDR2 are MGHDK and SYGVNS. The CDR3 spells CASSEWRGHPFSYEQYF. CDR3 DNA: TGTGCCAGCAGTGAATGGCGAGGACACCCTTTCTCCTACGAGCAGTACTTC.

The chain has TRBV14 and TRBJ2-2, with 7 positions matching TRBD2. CDR1 is SGHDN and CDR2 is FVKESK in the germline V gene. The V segment lost 1 base and the J segment 8 bases; nucleotides outside the gene matches: 13. The CDR3 extends over 17 amino acids. The CDR3 sequence: CASSQVAGRPSRGELFF. CDR3 nucleotides: TGTGCCAGCAGCCAAGTAGCCGGGAGGCCCTCCAGAGGGGAGCTGTTTTTT. Together with reference TRBV14 and TRBJ2-2, the CDR3 gives the full variable domain: EAGVTQFPSHSVIEKGQTVTLRCDPISGHDNLYWYRRVMGKEIKFLLHFVKESKQDESGMPNNRFLAERTGGTYSTLKVQPAELEDSGVYFCASSQVAGRPSRGELFFGEGSRLTVL.

This sequence joins TRBV7-2 and TRBJ1-2; maybe TRBD1 (6 bases). The CDR3 runs to 15 residues. The V and J ends lost 3 bases and 0 bases respectively, with 11 bases between them. Per the germline V gene, CDR1 is SGHTA and CDR2 is FQGNSA. The CDR3 bases are TGTGCCAGCAGCTTCGGACAGTCTGCTAACTATGGCTACACCTTC. It translates to CASSFGQSANYGYTF.

This clone was seen once. Other DNA sequences in this specimen translate into the identical CDR3. The chain employs TRBV7-9 and TRBJ2-3; D unresolved. The germline V and J ends were trimmed by 3 bases and 6 bases, with 7 bases remaining between them. The CDR3 has 12 amino acids. CDR1 SEHNR and CDR2 FQNEAQ come from the germline V gene (reference sequence). CDR3 coding DNA: TGTGCCAGCAGCTTGGGTCCGGATACGCAGTATTTT. Its translation: CASSLGPDTQYF. Variable domain in full (rest from reference TRBV7-9 and TRBJ2-3): DTGVSQNPRHKITKRGQNVTFRCDPISEHNRLYWYRQTLGQGPEFLTYFQNEAQLEKSRLLSDRFSAERPKGSFSTLEIQRTEQGDSAMYLCASSLGPDTQYFGPGTRLTVL.

This clone came up once. CDR3 in DNA: TGTGCCAGCACCCAACTAGCGGGAGTAGGGGATACGCAGTATTTT. Protein: CASTQLAGVGDTQYF. The V and J genes are TRBV11-3 and TRBJ2-3; 11 bases line up with TRBD2. V was pared by 7 bases and J by 6 bases, with 9 bases of the junction left unmatched. The CDR3 length is 15 residues. Germline V CDR1 and CDR2: SGHNT, YENEEA.

The J gene is TRBJ2-1, the V gene TRBV5-1, with TRBD2 matching over 8 bases. This CDR3 has 15 residues. J lost 5 bases, V lost 1 base, and 5 bases had no gene match. Per the germline V gene, CDR1 is SGHRS and CDR2 is YFSETQ. The DNA for the CDR3 is TGCGCCAGCAGCTTGTCCGGGAGGGACGACAATGAGCAGTTCTTC. Amino acid sequence: CASSLSGRDDNEQFF.

This clone occurred once. The V gene is TRBV5-5, the J gene TRBJ2-2; D unresolved. The CDR3 is made up of 14 amino acids. V lost 1 base to trimming and J lost 5 bases, with 9 bases between them. Germline loops: CDR1 SGHKS, CDR2 YYEKEE (reference sequence). The CDR3 sequence is CASSLHSGTGELFF. The CDR3 nucleotides read TGTGCCAGCAGCTTGCATTCAGGAACCGGGGAGCTGTTTTTT.

J is TRBJ1-2 and V is TRBV2; 7 bases align to TRBD1. Looked up from germline, CDR1 is SNHLY and CDR2 is FYNNEI. The CDR3 length is 14 residues. With V trimmed by 6 bases and J by 6 bases, 10 bases remained unmatched. Here the CDR3 reads CASSLRQGVNGYTF. Here the CDR3 DNA reads TGTGCCAGCAGCCTTCGACAGGGAGTGAATGGCTACACCTTC.

The chain has TRBV7-8 and TRBJ1-2; D not resolved. Germline CDR1 reads SGHVS; CDR2 reads FQNEAQ. V dropped 2 bases and J dropped 7 bases, with 8 bases sitting between them. The CDR3 covers 12 residues. The CDR3 coding sequence is TGTGCCAGCAGCTTAATAGGGTCTGGCTACACCTTC. Translating gives CASSLIGSGYTF.

This chain uses TRBV6-1 with TRBJ1-4, with a possible D match to TRBD1 (5 bases). CDR3 size: 13 residues. The V gene lost 5 bases and the J gene lost 8 bases, with 12 bases spanning the gap. CDR1 is MNHNS, CDR2 SASEGT, per germline. The CDR3 DNA reads as TGTGCCAGCAGTCTCGACAGTTTAGAAAAACTGTTTTTT. It translates to CASSLDSLEKLFF.

V usage is TRBV5-8 and J usage is TRBJ2-3; D might be TRBD2 (5 bases). The CDR3 covers 15 residues. Germline V lookup: CDR1 SGHTS, CDR2 YDEGEE. V dropped 0 bases and J dropped 4 bases, with 12 bases sitting between them. The CDR3 sequence is CASSLGLRAADTQYF. CDR3 nucleotide sequence: TGTGCCAGCAGCTTGGGTTTGAGGGCTGCAGATACGCAGTATTTT.

The V call is TRBV25-1, the J call TRBJ2-1; a possible D gene is TRBD2 (6 bases). This CDR3 spans 15 amino acids. CDR1 MGHDK and CDR2 SYGVNS come from the germline V gene. Between the trimmed V and J ends, which lost 3 bases and 4 bases, there was a span of 13 bases. The CDR3 loop reads CASSDTSTPYNEQFF. For the CDR3, the DNA is TGTGCCAGCAGTGATACTAGCACCCCTTACAATGAGCAGTTCTTC. The full variable domain, completed using reference TRBV25-1 and TRBJ2-1, is EADIYQTPRYLVIGTGKKITLECSQTMGHDKMYWYQQDPGMELHLIHYSYGVNSTEKGDLSSESTVSRIRTEHFPLTLESARPSHTSQYLCASSDTSTPYNEQFFGPGTRLTVL.

The chain is built from TRBV2 and TRBJ1-5, with 7 positions matching TRBD1. CDR3 length: 15 amino acids. The germline CDR1 and CDR2 sequences are SNHLY and FYNNEI. Germline trimming cut 6 bases from V and 4 bases from J; bases unmatched to any gene: 9. This CDR3 is CASRGTERKNQPQHF. CDR3 DNA: TGTGCCAGCAGGGGGACAGAAAGGAAAAATCAGCCCCAGCATTTT.